This passage covers 29 T cell receptor beta chains from one sample sequenced in a study of T cells in Graves' hyperthyroidism and ophthalmopathy. RNA transcripts served as the template for amplifying TCR beta CDR3 regions. Researchers ran a first-round RT-PCR on the TCR CDR3 using the HTBI primer set. TCRdb re-called the multiplex PCR reads through MiXCR, storing one row per CDR3 protein. The sample yields around 690,000 distinct CDR3 sequences, roughly 17% seen once. Sequencing input: blood. These receptors all come from a man aged 45 to 65 with Graves' hyperthyroidism.

In its sample, this clonotype was seen many times. The rearrangement links TRBV10-3 to TRBJ2-7; 8 bases line up with TRBD2. In germline, CDR1 is ENHRY, CDR2 SYGVKD. J was trimmed by 7 bases and V by 7 bases; bases with no gene match: 18. The CDR3 consists of 16 residues. CDR3 bases: TGTGCCATCACTGCCAAGACTAGCGCATACGTAGATGAGCAGTACTTC. It translates to CAITAKTSAYVDEQYF.

This clonotype was recorded at least ten times. The chain carries TRBV10-3 and TRBJ1-1; D gene unclear. The CDR3 sequence is 16 residues long. Germline CDR1 reads ENHRY; CDR2 reads SYGVKD. Trimming removed 0 bases from V and 3 bases from J, with 14 bases in between. The CDR3 DNA sequence: TGTGCCATCAGTGAGTCGCTCGGTAGGAGGGACACTGAAGCTTTCTTT. Its translation is CAISESLGRRDTEAFF.

This clonotype was observed a handful of times. The chain has TRBV7-3 and TRBJ2-3, with D possibly TRBD2 on 6 matching bases. The germline CDR1 and CDR2 sequences are SGHTA and FQGTGA. The CDR3 is made up of 16 amino acids. V was shortened by 4 bases and J by 2 bases, with 16 bases between the two germline ends. The chain's CDR3 is CASSSFRGGDTDTQYF. In DNA form, the CDR3 reads TGTGCCAGCAGCTCATTTAGGGGAGGTGACACAGATACGCAGTATTTT.

This clonotype was picked up many times. The chain carries TRBV2 and TRBJ1-5; D gene ambiguous. The CDR3 totals 14 residues. V was shortened by 4 bases and J by 0 bases, with 7 bases between the two germline ends. The germline V gene has CDR1 SNHLY and CDR2 FYNNEI. CDR3 region: CASSAQNSNQPQHF. The CDR3 DNA follows: TGTGCCAGCAGTGCACAGAATAGCAATCAGCCCCAGCATTTT.

This clonotype was recorded many times. The genes are TRBV28 and TRBJ2-1; tentative D call: TRBD1 (6 bases). CDR3 length: 15 amino acids. V was clipped by 3 bases and J by 4 bases, with 13 bases between them. Germline CDR1 and CDR2: MDHEN and SYDVKM. DNA for the CDR3: TGTGCCAGCAGTTTCTCAGGGGCCGCTTACAATGAGCAGTTCTTC. Amino acid sequence: CASSFSGAAYNEQFF.

This clonotype turned up a few times. The chain has TRBV6-6 and TRBJ1-2; unclear D gene. Per germline, CDR1 MNHNY and CDR2 SVGAGI (reference sequence). CDR3 length: 15 residues. V lost 2 bases and J lost 6, with 16 bases in between. The CDR3 loop reads CASSYLTGMRDGYTF. The CDR3 DNA sequence: TGTGCCAGCAGTTACCTGACGGGAATGAGGGATGGCTACACCTTC.

This clonotype has ten or more counts. This chain joins TRBV27 and TRBJ2-7; 10 bases are a match to TRBD1. Germline CDR1 and CDR2: MNHEY and SMNVEV (reference sequence). This CDR3 contains 15 residues. Trimming cost V 5 bases and J 4 bases; bases outside gene matches: 8. The CDR3 nucleotides read TGTGCCAGCAGTCTAAGGGACAGGGGTATTTACGAGCAGTACTTC. Protein: CASSLRDRGIYEQYF.

The chain employs TRBV11-2 and TRBJ2-2; D is unclear. The germline V and J ends were trimmed by 2 bases and 2 bases, with 12 bases remaining between them. CDR1 and CDR2 from the germline V gene are SGHAT and FQNNGV. The CDR3 has 16 amino acids. DNA of the CDR3: TGTGCCAGCAGCTTAATTCTTTCCAGTAACACCGGGGAGCTGTTTTTT. It yields the protein CASSLILSSNTGELFF.

This clonotype was found many times. This chain uses TRBV27 with TRBJ2-4, with no clear D. This CDR3 is built from 14 residues. Germline V gene sequence: CDR1 MNHEY, CDR2 SMNVEV (reference sequence). With 6 bases removed from V and 2 bases from J, the gap between germline ends came to 11 bases. CDR3 in amino acids: CASREDRTKNIQYF. DNA of the CDR3: TGTGCCAGCAGAGAGGATCGGACCAAAAACATTCAGTACTTC.

The chain's CDR3 is CASSPADQLNAQYF. CDR3 DNA: TGCGCCAGCAGCCCAGCGGACCAGTTGAACGCGCAGTATTTT. The chain recombines TRBV4-3 with TRBJ2-3; D might be TRBD2 (5 bases). CDR3 length equals 14 residues. CDR1 is LGHNA, CDR2 YSLEER, per germline. The V and J ends lost 4 bases and 10 bases respectively, with 18 bases between them.

This rearrangement joins TRBV6-6 to TRBJ2-7; 7 nucleotides align to TRBD2. The CDR3 covers 19 residues. V was clipped by 2 bases and J by 3 bases; unmatched bases: 19. From germline, CDR1 is MNHNY and CDR2 SVGAGI (reference sequence). The CDR3 DNA sequence: TGTGCCAGCAGTTACCCGACAGTGGCGGGAGCGGGAAGGGTCTACGAGCAGTACTTC. Translating gives CASSYPTVAGAGRVYEQYF.

V is TRBV7-2 and J is TRBJ1-4, with 12 bases that match TRBD1. CDR3 length equals 14 residues. Germline CDR1 reads SGHTA; CDR2 reads FQGNSA. With 7 bases clipped from V and 8 bases from J, the junction kept 5 bases outside the gene matches. The DNA of the CDR3 is TGTGCCAGCACCCCCGGGACAGGGGGCGAAAAACTGTTTTTT. Encoded protein: CASTPGTGGEKLFF.

Ten or more counts support this clonotype. The rearrangement links TRBV3-1 to TRBJ2-7; 9 bases fit TRBD2. The CDR3 extends over 16 amino acids. Trimming at V came to 3 bases and at J to 3 bases, leaving 9 bases not matched to a gene. Germline V gives CDR1 LGHDT, CDR2 YNNKEL (reference sequence). The chain's CDR3 is CASSQGTAGGIYEQYF. Written as DNA, the CDR3 is TGTGCCAGCAGCCAGGGCACAGCGGGAGGAATCTACGAGCAGTACTTC.

A few counts support this clonotype. The V call is TRBV5-1, the J call TRBJ2-1; D is uncertain. CDR3 size: 17 residues. Trimming took 0 bases from V and 5 from J, leaving 18 bases between them. Germline loops: CDR1 SGHRS, CDR2 YFSETQ. The CDR3 DNA is TGCGCCAGCAGCTTGGCTTTCGTACTCTCAGGCGACAATGAGCAGTTCTTC. This gives the protein CASSLAFVLSGDNEQFF. Full variable domain (missing parts from reference TRBV5-1 and TRBJ2-1): KAGVTQTPRYLIKTRGQQVTLSCSPISGHRSVSWYQQTPGQGLQFLFEYFSETQRNKGNFPGRFSGRQFSNSRSEMNVSTLELGDSALYLCASSLAFVLSGDNEQFFGPGTRLTVL.

This clonotype was detected ten times or more. The genes are TRBV12-3 or TRBV12-4 and TRBJ2-2; no definite D call. V was clipped by 6 bases and J by 2 bases, with 4 bases between them. This CDR3 has 12 residues. The CDR3 nucleotides are TGTGCCAGCAGCTCAAACACCGGGGAGCTGTTTTTT. Residues: CASSSNTGELFF.

The V call is TRBV28, the J call TRBJ2-1; 15 bases are shared with TRBD2. Per the germline V gene, CDR1 is MDHEN and CDR2 is SYDVKM. V shed 1 base and J 4 bases; nucleotides not matched to a gene: 2. The CDR3 loop spans 17 amino acids. The CDR3: CASSLSGTSGRYNEQFF. The CDR3 DNA is TGTGCCAGCAGTTTATCCGGGACTAGCGGGAGGTACAATGAGCAGTTCTTC.

This clonotype showed up many times. V gene TRBV7-8 combines with J gene TRBJ1-1; unclear D gene. Germline V gene lookup returns CDR1 SGHVS and CDR2 FQNEAQ. Trimming cost V 1 base and J 6 bases, with 18 bases left between them. The CDR3 has 16 residues. The CDR3 reads CASSLGFEAVVSEAFF. CDR3 coding DNA: TGTGCCAGCAGCTTAGGGTTCGAGGCGGTCGTCTCTGAAGCTTTCTTT.

In its sample, this clonotype was seen many times. The chain couples TRBV27 to TRBJ2-7; D ambiguous. CDR3 length: 13 amino acids. In germline, CDR1 is MNHEY, CDR2 SMNVEV (reference sequence). Trimming removed 2 bases from V and 5 bases from J, with 10 bases in between. The CDR3 nucleotides read TGTGCCAGCAGTTTAGAGTCCGCTGACGAGCAGTACTTC. Translating it yields CASSLESADEQYF.

Comments on this clonotype: A read error may account for a junction end that differs from germline. The chain employs TRBV5-6 and TRBJ2-4; D perhaps matches TRBD1 (6 bases). The CDR3 has 16 amino acids. Germline CDR1 reads SGHDT; CDR2 reads YYEEEE. The CDR3 nucleotides are TGTGCCAGCAGCTCGCCAGGGGTGTTAGCCAAAAACATTCAGTGCTTC. Encoded protein: CASSSPGVLAKNIQCF.

J is TRBJ1-2 and V is TRBV4-3; the D is unclear. In germline, CDR1 is LGHNA, CDR2 YSLEER. CDR3 length: 14 amino acids. Trimming pared 0 bases from V and 0 bases from J, leaving 5 bases between. Written as DNA, the CDR3 is TGCGCCAGCAGCCAAGAAAGGGCTAACTATGGCTACACCTTC. This gives the protein CASSQERANYGYTF.

This clonotype was counted many times. The chain combines TRBV29-1 with TRBJ2-7; D not resolved. This CDR3 is 12 amino acids long. Germline CDR1 and CDR2: SQVTM and ANQGSEA. V lost 7 bases and J lost 5, with 15 bases in between. For the CDR3, the DNA is TGCAGCGCTTGGACGATTGACCACGAGCAGTACTTC. Residues: CSAWTIDHEQYF.

This clonotype was picked up many times. V and J are TRBV28 and TRBJ2-1, with TRBD2 identical over 13 bases. V dropped 6 bases and J dropped 4; count of bases not matched to a gene: 6. The germline gives CDR1 MDHEN, CDR2 SYDVKM. CDR3 size: 16 residues. CDR3 nucleotide sequence: TGTGCCAGCAGAGGACTAGCGGGAGATAGGTACAATGAGCAGTTCTTC. It yields the protein CASRGLAGDRYNEQFF.

The J gene is TRBJ2-1, the V gene TRBV13; D remains ambiguous. CDR3 length: 12 amino acids. V was trimmed by 1 base and J by 7 bases, leaving 5 bases between them. The germline V gene has CDR1 PRHDT and CDR2 FYEKMQ (reference sequence). The DNA of the CDR3 is TGTGCCAGCAGCTTAGAGAGTAATGAGCAGTTCTTC. This codes for CASSLESNEQFF.

This clonotype appeared many times. The chain carries TRBV12-3 or TRBV12-4 and TRBJ2-7; D assignment may be TRBD1 or TRBD2 (5 bases each). The length of the CDR3 is 12 residues. With 3 bases removed from V and 6 bases from J, the gap between germline ends came to 9 bases. The CDR3: CASSFGGSEQYF. DNA of the CDR3: TGTGCCAGCAGTTTTGGGGGTTCCGAGCAGTACTTC.

The rearrangement links TRBV6-1 to TRBJ2-2, with unresolved D. V was clipped by 6 bases and J by 7 bases, with 9 bases between them. The CDR3 spans 12 residues. Germline lookup yields CDR1 MNHNS and CDR2 SASEGT. The CDR3 reads CASSPEVGELFF. In nucleotides, the CDR3 is TGTGCCAGCAGCCCAGAGGTCGGGGAGCTGTTTTTT.

The V and J genes are TRBV7-2 and TRBJ2-7; TRBD2 agrees at 7 bases. CDR1 is SGHTA, CDR2 FQGNSA, per germline. Trimming removed 4 bases from V and 7 bases from J; junction bases left unmatched: 10. The CDR3 has 14 amino acids. CDR3 sequence reads: CASSSGAGRVEQYF. In DNA, the CDR3 is TGTGCCAGCAGCTCAGGAGCGGGGCGTGTGGAGCAGTACTTC.

The CDR3 here is CASSPENFPGTDTQYF. For the CDR3, the DNA is TGTGCCAGCTCACCGGAGAATTTTCCGGGCACAGATACGCAGTATTTT. The chain couples TRBV18 to TRBJ2-3; unclear D gene. Germline CDR1 KGHSH, CDR2 LQKENI. The length of the CDR3 is 16 residues. V lost 3 bases to trimming and J lost 1 base, with 14 bases between them.

This clonotype was seen many times. The rearrangement links TRBV30 to TRBJ1-1; D remains ambiguous. This CDR3 spans 11 amino acids. Per the germline V gene, CDR1 is GTSNPN and CDR2 is SVGIG (reference sequence). V dropped 7 bases and J dropped 1 base, with 7 bases sitting between them. The DNA of the CDR3 is TGTGCCTTGAGGAAGAACACTGAAGCTTTCTTT. This encodes CALRKNTEAFF.

This chain joins TRBV12-3 or TRBV12-4 and TRBJ2-1; 7 bases align to TRBD1. Trimming removed 6 bases from V and 0 bases from J; junction bases left unmatched: 5. The CDR3 runs to 15 residues. The CDR3 nucleotides are TGTGCCAGCAGCTCCGACAGGGACTCCTACAATGAGCAGTTCTTC. This encodes CASSSDRDSYNEQFF.